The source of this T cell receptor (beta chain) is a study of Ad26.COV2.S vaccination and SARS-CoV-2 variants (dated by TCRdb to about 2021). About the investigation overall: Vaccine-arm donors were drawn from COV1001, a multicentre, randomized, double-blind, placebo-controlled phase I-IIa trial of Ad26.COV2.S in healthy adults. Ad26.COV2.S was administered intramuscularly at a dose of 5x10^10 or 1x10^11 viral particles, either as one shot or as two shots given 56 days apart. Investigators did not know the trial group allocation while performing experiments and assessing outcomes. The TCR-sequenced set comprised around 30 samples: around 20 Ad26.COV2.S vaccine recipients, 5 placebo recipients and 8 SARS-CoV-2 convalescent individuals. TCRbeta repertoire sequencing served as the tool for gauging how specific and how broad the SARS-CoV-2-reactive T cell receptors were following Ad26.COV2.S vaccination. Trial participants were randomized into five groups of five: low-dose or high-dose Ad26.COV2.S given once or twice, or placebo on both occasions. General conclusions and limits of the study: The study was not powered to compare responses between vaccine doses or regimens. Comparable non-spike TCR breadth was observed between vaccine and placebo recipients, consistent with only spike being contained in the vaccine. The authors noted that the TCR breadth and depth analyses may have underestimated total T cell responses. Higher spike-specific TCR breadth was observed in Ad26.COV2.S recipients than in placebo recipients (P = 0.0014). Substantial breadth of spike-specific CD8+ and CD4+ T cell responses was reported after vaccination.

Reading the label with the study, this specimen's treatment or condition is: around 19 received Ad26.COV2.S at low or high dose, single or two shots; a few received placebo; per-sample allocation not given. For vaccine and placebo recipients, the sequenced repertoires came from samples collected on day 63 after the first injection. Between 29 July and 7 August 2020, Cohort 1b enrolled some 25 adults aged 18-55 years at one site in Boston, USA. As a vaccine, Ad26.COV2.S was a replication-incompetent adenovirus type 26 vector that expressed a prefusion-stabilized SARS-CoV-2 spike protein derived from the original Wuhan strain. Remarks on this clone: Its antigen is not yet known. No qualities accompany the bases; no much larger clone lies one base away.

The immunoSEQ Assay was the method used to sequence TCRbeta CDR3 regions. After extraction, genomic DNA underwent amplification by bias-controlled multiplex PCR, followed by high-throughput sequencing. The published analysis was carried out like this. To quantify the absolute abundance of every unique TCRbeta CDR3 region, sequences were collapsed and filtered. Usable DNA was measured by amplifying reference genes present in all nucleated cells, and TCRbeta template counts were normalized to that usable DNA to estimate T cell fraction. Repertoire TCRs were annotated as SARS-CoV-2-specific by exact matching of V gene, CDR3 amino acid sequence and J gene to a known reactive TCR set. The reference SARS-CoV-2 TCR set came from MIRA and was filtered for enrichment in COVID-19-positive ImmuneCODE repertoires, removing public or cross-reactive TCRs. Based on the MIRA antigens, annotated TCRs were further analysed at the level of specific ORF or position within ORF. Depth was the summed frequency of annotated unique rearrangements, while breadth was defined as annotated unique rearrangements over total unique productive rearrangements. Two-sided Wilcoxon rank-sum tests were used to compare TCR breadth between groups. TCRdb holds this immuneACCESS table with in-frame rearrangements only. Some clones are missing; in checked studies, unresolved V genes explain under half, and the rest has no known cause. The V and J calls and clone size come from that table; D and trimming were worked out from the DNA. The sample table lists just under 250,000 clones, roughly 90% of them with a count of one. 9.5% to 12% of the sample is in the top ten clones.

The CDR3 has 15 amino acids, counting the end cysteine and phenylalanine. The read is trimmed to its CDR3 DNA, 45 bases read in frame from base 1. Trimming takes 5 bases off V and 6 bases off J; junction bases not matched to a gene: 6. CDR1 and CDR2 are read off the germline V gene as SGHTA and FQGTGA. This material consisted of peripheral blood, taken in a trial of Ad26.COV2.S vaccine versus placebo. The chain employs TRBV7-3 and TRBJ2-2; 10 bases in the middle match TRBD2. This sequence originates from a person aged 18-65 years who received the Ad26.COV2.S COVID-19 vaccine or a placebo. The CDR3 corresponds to CASSLSGRASGELFF. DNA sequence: TGTGCCAGCAGCCTGAGCGGGAGGGCCTCCGGGGAGCTGTTTTTT.